Below, 9 T cell receptor beta chains from the same sample are listed, as sequenced in a study of Ad26.COV2.S vaccination and SARS-CoV-2 variants. Clones were sequenced by immunoSEQ multiplex PCR, and TCRdb holds only the in-frame ones, with some missing. Here the sample spans 400,000 to 500,000 clones, approximately 88% being singletons. Indicated treatment: some 19 received Ad26.COV2.S at low or high dose, single or two shots; about 5 received placebo; per-sample allocation not given. Sampling happened 63 days after the first vaccine or placebo injection. The specimen was peripheral blood, collected in a trial of Ad26.COV2.S vaccine versus placebo. The receptors were gathered from a person between 18 and 65 years old who received the Ad26.COV2.S COVID-19 vaccine or a placebo.

The chain is built from TRBV3-1 (or the pseudogene TRBV3-2) and TRBJ2-7, with TRBD1 matching over 9 bases. This CDR3 is 14 amino acids long. With 6 bases clipped from V and 4 bases from J, the junction kept 7 bases outside the gene matches. Germline V gene lookup returns CDR1 LGHDT and CDR2 YNNKEL (reference sequence). The CDR3 DNA reads TGTGCCAGCAGACACCGGGACAGGGAGTACGAGCAGTACTTC. Its translation is CASRHRDREYEQYF.

This chain connects TRBV7-9 to TRBJ2-1, with TRBD2 as a possible D gene (6 bases). Trimming removed 5 bases at V and 8 bases at J, with 10 bases between. Per germline, CDR1 SEHNR and CDR2 FQNEAQ (reference sequence). The CDR3 contains 12 residues. The CDR3 nucleotides read TGTGCCAGCAGCCCGGGACTCGATGAGCAGTTCTTC. It is translated as CASSPGLDEQFF.

This chain joins TRBV25-1 and TRBJ2-1, with D possibly TRBD2 on 6 matching bases. V lost 6 bases and J 0 bases, leaving 9 bases between the germline ends. In germline, CDR1 is MGHDK, CDR2 SYGVNS. The CDR3 consists of 14 residues. CDR3 region: CASSTGSSYNEQFF. CDR3 bases: TGTGCCAGCAGCACCGGGAGCTCCTACAATGAGCAGTTCTTC. The whole variable domain, filled in from reference TRBV25-1 and TRBJ2-1, reads EADIYQTPRYLVIGTGKKITLECSQTMGHDKMYWYQQDPGMELHLIHYSYGVNSTEKGDLSSESTVSRIRTEHFPLTLESARPSHTSQYLCASSTGSSYNEQFFGPGTRLTVL.

The V gene is TRBV4-1, the J gene TRBJ2-3; 8 bases align to TRBD1. J lost 9 bases, V lost 4 bases, and 3 bases had no gene match. Germline CDR1 reads MGHRA; CDR2 reads YSYEKL. The CDR3 covers 12 residues. The CDR3 spells CASSPDRDTQYF. DNA of the CDR3: TGCGCCAGCAGCCCGGACAGGGACACGCAGTATTTT.

V is TRBV13 and J is TRBJ2-7; D possibly corresponds to TRBD2 (5 bases). The V gene's germline CDR1 is PRHDT and CDR2 FYEKMQ (reference sequence). V was shortened by 2 bases and J by 2 bases, with 7 bases between the two germline ends. CDR3 length: 13 residues. The chain's CDR3 is CASSLSGPYEQYF. The CDR3 DNA sequence: TGTGCCAGCAGCTTAAGCGGACCCTACGAGCAGTACTTC.

The CDR3 nucleotides read TGCGCCAGCAGCCTCCCGGGGAGACAAGGAGAAGCTTTCTTT. Translation: CASSLPGRQGEAFF. This chain links TRBV4-3 with TRBJ1-1; D gene ambiguous. The CDR3 runs 14 residues. V lost 4 bases to trimming and J lost 8 bases, with 17 bases between them. In germline, CDR1 is LGHNA, CDR2 YSLEER.

The chain recombines TRBV15 with TRBJ1-1; D perhaps matches TRBD1 (6 bases). The germline V and J ends were trimmed by 0 bases and 1 base, with 12 bases remaining between them. The CDR3 spans 16 residues. Germline V gene data show CDR1 as LNHNV and CDR2 as YYDKDF (reference sequence). The CDR3 protein is CATSRDRETGNTEAFF. CDR3 DNA: TGTGCCACCAGCAGAGATCGTGAGACAGGGAACACTGAAGCTTTCTTT.

The chain recombines TRBV5-6 with TRBJ1-3; no clear D. Trimming took 0 bases from V and 8 from J, leaving 12 bases between them. The CDR3 contains 14 residues. CDR1 is SGHDT, CDR2 YYEEEE, per germline. The CDR3 DNA sequence: TGTGCCAGCAGCTTGGAGGGAAGAGTAGACACCATATATTTT. The encoded protein is CASSLEGRVDTIYF.

The chain recombines TRBV5-1 with TRBJ2-3; 9 bases are shared with TRBD1. V shed 4 bases and J 4 bases; nucleotides not matched to a gene: 4. The CDR3 extends over 14 amino acids. The germline V gene has CDR1 SGHRS and CDR2 YFSETQ. The CDR3 region has the DNA TGCGCCAGCAGCCAGACAGGGGGTGCAGATACGCAGTATTTT. This gives the protein CASSQTGGADTQYF.